This TCR beta chain was documented in a study of T cell responses to AZD1222 COVID-19 vaccine. Whole-study context: Pooled in the analysis were second doses at about 4 or about 12 weeks.

Study-wide points: Donors were largely white British and mainly female; clonal diversity was possibly underestimated. At 160-218 and 743-854, vaccine-associated CD4 TCRs were dominant, and they spanned spike.

Only one count was recorded for this clone. Antigen specificity is unknown. The table came from immunoSEQ multiplex PCR; TCRdb's copy has only in-frame clones and leaves some out. The table has around 150,000 clones, over 90% seen once. Germline CDR1 and CDR2: MDHEN and SYDVKM. Trimming stripped 6 bases from V and 10 bases from J, with 12 bases between. The length of the CDR3 is 12 residues. The gene calls are TRBV28 and TRBJ2-2; tentatively, D is TRBD2 (5 bases). This sequence originates from an adult in good health. The sample consisted of peripheral blood, taken on day 0 of AZD1222 vaccination. The CDR3 loop is CASSTRGVELFF. CDR3 DNA sequence: TGTGCCAGCAGCACCCGGGGAGTGGAGCTGTTTTTT.